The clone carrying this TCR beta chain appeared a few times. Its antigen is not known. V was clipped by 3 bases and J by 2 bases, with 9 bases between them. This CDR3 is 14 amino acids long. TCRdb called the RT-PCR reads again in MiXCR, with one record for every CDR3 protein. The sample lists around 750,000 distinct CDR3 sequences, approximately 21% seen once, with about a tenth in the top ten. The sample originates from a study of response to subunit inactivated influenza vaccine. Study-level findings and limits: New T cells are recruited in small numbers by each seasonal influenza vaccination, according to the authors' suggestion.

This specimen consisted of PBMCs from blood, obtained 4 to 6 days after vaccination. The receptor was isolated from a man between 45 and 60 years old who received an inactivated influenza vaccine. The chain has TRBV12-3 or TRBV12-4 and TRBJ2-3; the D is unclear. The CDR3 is CASSFLGFTDTQYF. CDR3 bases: TGTGCCAGCAGTTTTCTTGGGTTCACAGATACGCAGTATTTT.